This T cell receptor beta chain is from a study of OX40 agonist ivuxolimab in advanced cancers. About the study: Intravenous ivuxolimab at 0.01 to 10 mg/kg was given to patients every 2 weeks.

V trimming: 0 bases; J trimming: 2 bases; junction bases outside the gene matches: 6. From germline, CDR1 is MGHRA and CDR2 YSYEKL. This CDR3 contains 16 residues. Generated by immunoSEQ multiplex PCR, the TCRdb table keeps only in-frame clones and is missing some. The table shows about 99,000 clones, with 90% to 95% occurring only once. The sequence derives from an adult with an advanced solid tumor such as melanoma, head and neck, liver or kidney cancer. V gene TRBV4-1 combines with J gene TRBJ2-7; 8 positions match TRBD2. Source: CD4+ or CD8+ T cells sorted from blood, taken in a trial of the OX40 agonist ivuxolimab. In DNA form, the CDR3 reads TGCGCCAGCAGCCAAGAGAGGGCGGGAGGTGCCTACGAGCAGTACTTC. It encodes CASSQERAGGAYEQYF.